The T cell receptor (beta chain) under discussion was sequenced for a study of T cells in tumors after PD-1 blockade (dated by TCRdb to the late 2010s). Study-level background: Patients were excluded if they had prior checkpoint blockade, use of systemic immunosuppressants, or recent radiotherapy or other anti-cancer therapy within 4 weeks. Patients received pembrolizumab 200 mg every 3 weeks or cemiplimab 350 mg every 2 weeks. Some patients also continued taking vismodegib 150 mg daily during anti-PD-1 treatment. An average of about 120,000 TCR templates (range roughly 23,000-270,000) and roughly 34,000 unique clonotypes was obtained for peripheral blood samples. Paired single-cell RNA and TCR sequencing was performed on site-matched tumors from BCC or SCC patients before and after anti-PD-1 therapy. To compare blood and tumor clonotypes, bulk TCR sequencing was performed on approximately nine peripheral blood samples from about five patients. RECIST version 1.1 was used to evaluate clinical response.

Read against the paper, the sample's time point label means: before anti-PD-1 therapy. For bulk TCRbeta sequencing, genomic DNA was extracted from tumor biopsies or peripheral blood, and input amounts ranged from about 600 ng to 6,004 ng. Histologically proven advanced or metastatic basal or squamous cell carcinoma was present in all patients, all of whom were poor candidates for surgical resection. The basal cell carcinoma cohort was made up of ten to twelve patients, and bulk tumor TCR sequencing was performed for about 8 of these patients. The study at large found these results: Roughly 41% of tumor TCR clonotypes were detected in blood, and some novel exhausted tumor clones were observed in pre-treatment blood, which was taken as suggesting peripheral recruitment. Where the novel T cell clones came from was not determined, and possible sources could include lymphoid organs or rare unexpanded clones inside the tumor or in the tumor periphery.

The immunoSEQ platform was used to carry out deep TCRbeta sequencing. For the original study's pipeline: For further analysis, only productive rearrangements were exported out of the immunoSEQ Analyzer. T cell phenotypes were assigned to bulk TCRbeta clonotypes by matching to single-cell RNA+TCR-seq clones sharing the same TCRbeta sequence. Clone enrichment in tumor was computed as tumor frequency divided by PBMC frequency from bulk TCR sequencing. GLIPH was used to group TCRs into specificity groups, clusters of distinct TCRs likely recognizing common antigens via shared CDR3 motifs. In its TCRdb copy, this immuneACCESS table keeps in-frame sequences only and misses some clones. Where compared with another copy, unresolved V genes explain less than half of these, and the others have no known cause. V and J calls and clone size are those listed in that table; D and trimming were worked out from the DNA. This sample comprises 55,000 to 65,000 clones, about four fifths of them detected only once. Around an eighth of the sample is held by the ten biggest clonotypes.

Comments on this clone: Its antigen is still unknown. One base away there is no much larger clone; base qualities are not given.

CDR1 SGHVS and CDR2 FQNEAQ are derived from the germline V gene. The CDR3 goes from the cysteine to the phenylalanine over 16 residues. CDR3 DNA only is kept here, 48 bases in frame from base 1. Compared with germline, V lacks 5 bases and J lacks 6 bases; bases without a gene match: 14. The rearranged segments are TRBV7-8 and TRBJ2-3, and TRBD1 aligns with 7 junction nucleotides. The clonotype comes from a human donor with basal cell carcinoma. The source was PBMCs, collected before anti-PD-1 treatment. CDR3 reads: CASSKDLGQPRDTQYF. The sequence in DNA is TGTGCCAGCAGCAAAGACTTGGGACAGCCAAGGGATACGCAGTATTTT.